This TCR beta chain originates from a study of T cell repertoires in cytomegalovirus infection. TCRdb reprocessed the reads via MiXCR and lists one record per CDR3 protein. The table includes around 180,000 distinct CDR3 sequences, about 28% detected once. Study conclusions and caveats: It was HLA-C-restricted CMV-specific TCR beta clonotypes that dominated the response ex vivo.

For this clonotype: Its antigen remains unknown.

The V gene's germline CDR1 is MNHEY and CDR2 SVGEGT. With 4 bases removed from V and 2 bases from J, the gap between germline ends came to 9 bases. The CDR3 extends over 13 amino acids. The V call is TRBV6-2 or TRBV6-3, the J call TRBJ2-7; D is possibly TRBD1 (5 bases). The origin of this receptor is a human donor in good health (CMV status not recorded). Some clones in this sample may be carry-over from other donors' samples. The sample comprised PBMCs. Written as DNA, the CDR3 is TGTGCCAGCAGTTTCCAGGGCCCCTACGAGCAGTACTTC. Encoded protein: CASSFQGPYEQYF.